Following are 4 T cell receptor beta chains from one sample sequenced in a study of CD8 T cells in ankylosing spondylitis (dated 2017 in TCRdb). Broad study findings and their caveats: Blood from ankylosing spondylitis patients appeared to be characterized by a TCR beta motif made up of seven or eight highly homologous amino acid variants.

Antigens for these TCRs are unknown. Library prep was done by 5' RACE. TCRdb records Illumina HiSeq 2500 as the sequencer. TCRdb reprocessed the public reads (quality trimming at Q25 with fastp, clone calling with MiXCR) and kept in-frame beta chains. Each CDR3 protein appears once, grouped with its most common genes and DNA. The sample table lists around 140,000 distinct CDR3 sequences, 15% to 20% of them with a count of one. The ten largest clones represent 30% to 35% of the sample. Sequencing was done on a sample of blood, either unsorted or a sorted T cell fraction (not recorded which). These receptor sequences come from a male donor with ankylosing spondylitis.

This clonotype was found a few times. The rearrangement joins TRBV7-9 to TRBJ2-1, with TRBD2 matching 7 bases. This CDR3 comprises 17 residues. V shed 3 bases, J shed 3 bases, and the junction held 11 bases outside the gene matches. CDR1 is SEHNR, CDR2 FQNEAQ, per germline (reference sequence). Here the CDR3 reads CASSFPRTTSSYNEQFF. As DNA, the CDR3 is TGTGCCAGCAGCTTCCCAAGGACGACTAGCAGCTACAATGAGCAGTTCTTC.

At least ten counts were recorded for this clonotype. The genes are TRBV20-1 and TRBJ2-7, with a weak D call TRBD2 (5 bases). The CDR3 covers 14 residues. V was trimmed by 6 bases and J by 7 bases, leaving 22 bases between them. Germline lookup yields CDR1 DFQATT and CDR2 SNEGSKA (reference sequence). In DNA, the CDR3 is TGCAGTGCAGCACCGGGAAGCGCTAACTTAGAGCAGTACTTC. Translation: CSAAPGSANLEQYF.

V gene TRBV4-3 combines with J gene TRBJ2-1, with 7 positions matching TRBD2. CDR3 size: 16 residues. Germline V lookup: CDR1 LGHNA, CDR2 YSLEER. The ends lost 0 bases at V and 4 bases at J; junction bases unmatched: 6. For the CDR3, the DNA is TGCGCCAGCAGCCAAGATCGGCTAGCGGATTACAATGAGCAGTTCTTC. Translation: CASSQDRLADYNEQFF.

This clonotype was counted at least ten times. The chain's CDR3 is CSAQPGTENSPLHF. The CDR3 bases are TGCAGTGCTCAACCCGGGACAGAGAATTCACCCCTCCACTTT. The gene calls are TRBV20-1 and TRBJ1-6, with 7 bases that match TRBD1. The ends lost 5 bases at V and 7 bases at J; junction bases unmatched: 8. This CDR3 region has 14 residues. Germline loops: CDR1 DFQATT, CDR2 SNEGSKA (reference sequence).